This T cell receptor (beta chain) emerged from a study of radiation and T cells in renal cell carcinoma. The method was immunoSEQ multiplex PCR; TCRdb's version includes in-frame clones alone and lacks a portion of them. This repertoire shows some 64,000 clones, 65% to 80% found once; its top ten account for approximately 7%. Time point: blood 4 weeks post-SBRT, at nephrectomy. Specified treatment: 15 Gy SBRT to primary tumor, nephrectomy 4 weeks later. The patient's renal cell carcinoma had clear cell pathology. The CDR3 runs to 14 residues. Per germline, CDR1 SGHVS and CDR2 FNYEAQ. Trimming shortened V by 5 bases and J by 3 bases, and 12 bases separated the two germline ends.

The genes are TRBV7-6 and TRBJ2-3, with D uncertain. This TCR derives from a man aged 60 to 69 with renal cell carcinoma. The sequencing here drew on blood, taken from a patient whose treatment included radiotherapy and nephrectomy. The CDR3 region is CASSPLQATDTQYF. The CDR3, as DNA: TGTGCCAGCAGCCCGCTCCAAGCTACAGATACGCAGTATTTT.